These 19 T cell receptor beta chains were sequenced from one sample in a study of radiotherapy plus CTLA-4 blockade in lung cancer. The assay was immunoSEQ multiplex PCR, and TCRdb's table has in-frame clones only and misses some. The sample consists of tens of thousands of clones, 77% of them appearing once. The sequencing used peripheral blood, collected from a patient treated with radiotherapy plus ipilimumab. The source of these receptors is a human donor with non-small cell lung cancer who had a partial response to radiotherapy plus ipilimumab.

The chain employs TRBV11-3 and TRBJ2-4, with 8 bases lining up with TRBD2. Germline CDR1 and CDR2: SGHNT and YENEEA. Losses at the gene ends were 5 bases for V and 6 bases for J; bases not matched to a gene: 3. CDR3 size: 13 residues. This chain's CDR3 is CASSRGGRNIQYF. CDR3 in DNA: TGTGCCAGCAGCCGGGGGGGAAGAAACATTCAGTACTTC.

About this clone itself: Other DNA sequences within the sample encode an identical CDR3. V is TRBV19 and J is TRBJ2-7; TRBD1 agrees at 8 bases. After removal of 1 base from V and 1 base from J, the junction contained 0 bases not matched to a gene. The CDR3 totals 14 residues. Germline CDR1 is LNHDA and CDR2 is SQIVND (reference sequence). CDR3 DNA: TGTGCCAGTAGTATAGGGACAGGGTCCTACGAGCAGTACTTC. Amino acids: CASSIGTGSYEQYF.

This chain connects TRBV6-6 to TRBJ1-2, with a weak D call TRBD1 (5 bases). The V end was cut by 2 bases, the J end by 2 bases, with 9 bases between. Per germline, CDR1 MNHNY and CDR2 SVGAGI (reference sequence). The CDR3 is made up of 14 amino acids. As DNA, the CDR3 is TGTGCCAGCAGTTACGGGGCTGGGAACTATGGCTACACCTTC. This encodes CASSYGAGNYGYTF.

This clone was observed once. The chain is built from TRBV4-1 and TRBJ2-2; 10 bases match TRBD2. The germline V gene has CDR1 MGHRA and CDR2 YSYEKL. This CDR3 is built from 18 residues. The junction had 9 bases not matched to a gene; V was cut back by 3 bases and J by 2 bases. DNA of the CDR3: TGCGCCAGCAGCCAGGTATTAGCGGGGGGCCCTAACACCGGGGAGCTGTTTTTT. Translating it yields CASSQVLAGGPNTGELFF.

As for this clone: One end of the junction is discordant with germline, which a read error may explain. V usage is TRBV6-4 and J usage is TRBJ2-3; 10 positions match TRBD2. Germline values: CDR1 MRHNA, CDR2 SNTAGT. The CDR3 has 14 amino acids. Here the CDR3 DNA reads TGTGCCAGCAGCGCTAGCGGGGGCACCGATACGCAGTATTTT. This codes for CASSASGGTDTQYF.

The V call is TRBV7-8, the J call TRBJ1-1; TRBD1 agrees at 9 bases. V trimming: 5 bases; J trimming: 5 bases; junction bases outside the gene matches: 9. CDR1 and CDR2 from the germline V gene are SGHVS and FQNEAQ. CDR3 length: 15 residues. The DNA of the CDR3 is TGTGCCAGCAGCCTCCAACAGGGGGCCCGAACTGAAGCTTTCTTT. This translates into CASSLQQGARTEAFF. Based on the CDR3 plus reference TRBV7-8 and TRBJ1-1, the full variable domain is GAGVSQSPRYKVAKRGQDVALRCDPISGHVSLFWYQQALGQGPEFLTYFQNEAQLDKSGLPSDRFFAERPEGSVSTLKIQRTQQEDSAVYLCASSLQQGARTEAFFGQGTRLTVV.

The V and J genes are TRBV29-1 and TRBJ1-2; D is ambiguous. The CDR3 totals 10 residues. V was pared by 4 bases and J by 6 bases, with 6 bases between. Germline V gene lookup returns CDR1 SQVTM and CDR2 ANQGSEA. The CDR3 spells CSVVQDGYTF. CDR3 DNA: TGCAGCGTTGTGCAGGATGGCTACACCTTC.

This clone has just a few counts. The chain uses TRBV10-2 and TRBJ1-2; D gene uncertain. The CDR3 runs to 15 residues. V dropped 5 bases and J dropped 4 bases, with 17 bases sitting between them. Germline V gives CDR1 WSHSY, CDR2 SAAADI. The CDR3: CASSPAGSGGYGYTF. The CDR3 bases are TGCGCCAGCAGTCCAGCGGGCTCGGGCGGCTATGGCTACACCTTC.

The chain's CDR3 is CASSSARMNTEAFF. CDR3 DNA sequence: TGCGCCAGCAGCTCGGCCAGGATGAACACTGAAGCTTTCTTT. V gene TRBV5-1 combines with J gene TRBJ1-1, with no clear D. Germline V gene data show CDR1 as SGHRS and CDR2 as YFSETQ. This CDR3 has 14 residues. Trimming cost V 3 bases and J 0 bases, with 9 bases left between them.

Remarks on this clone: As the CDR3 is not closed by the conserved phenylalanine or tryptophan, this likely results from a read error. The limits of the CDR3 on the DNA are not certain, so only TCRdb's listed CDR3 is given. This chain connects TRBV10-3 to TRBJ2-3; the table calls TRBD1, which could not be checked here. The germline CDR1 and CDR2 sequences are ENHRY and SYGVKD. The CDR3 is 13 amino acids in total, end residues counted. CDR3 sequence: CAISRDRGLGGSV.

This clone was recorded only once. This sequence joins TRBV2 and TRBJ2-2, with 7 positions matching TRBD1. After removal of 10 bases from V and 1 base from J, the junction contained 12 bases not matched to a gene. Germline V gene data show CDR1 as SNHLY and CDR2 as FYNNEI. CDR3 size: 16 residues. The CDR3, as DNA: TGTGCCACCGCCTTTGACAGGGCCATGAACACCGGGGAGCTGTTTTTT. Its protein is CATAFDRAMNTGELFF.

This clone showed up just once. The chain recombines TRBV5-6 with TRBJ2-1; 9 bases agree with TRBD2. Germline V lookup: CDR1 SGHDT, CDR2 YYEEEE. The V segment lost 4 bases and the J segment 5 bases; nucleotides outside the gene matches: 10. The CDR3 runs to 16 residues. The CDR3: CASSPPGLAGNNEQFF. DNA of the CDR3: TGTGCCAGCAGCCCTCCCGGGCTAGCGGGGAACAATGAGCAGTTCTTC.

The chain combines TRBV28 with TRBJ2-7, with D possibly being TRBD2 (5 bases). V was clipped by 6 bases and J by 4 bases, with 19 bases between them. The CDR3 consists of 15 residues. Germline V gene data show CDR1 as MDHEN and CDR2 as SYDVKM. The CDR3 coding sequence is TGTGCCAGCAGCGGAAGACGGACTTTTAGTTACGAGCAGTACTTC. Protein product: CASSGRRTFSYEQYF.

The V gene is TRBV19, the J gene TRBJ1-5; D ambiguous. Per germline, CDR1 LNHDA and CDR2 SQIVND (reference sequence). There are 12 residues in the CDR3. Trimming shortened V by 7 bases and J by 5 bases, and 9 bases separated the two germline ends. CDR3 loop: CASTSRDQPQHF. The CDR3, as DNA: TGTGCCAGTACCAGCCGGGATCAGCCCCAGCATTTT.

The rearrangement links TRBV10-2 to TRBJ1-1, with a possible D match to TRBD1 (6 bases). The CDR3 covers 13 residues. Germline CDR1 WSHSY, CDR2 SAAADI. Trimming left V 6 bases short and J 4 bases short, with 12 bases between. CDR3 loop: CASSPSGATEAFF. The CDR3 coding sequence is TGCGCCAGCAGCCCCTCAGGGGCCACTGAAGCTTTCTTT.

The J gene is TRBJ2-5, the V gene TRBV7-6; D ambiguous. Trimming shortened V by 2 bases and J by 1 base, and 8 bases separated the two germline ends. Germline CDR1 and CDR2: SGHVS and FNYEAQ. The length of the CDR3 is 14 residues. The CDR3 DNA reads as TGTGCCAGCAGCTTAAAGGCAGGCCAAGAGACCCAGTACTTC. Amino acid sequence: CASSLKAGQETQYF. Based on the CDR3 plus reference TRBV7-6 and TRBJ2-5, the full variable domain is GAGVSQSPRYKVTKRGQDVALRCDPISGHVSLYWYRQALGQGPEFLTYFNYEAQQDKSGLPNDRFSAERPEGSISTLTIQRTEQRDSAMYRCASSLKAGQETQYFGPGTRLLVL.

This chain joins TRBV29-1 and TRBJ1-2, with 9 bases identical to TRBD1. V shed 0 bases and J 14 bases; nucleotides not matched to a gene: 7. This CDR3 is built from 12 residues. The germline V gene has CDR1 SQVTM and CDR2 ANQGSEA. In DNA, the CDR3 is TGCAGCGTTGAAGAACGGGACAGGGTGGATACCTTC. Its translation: CSVEERDRVDTF.

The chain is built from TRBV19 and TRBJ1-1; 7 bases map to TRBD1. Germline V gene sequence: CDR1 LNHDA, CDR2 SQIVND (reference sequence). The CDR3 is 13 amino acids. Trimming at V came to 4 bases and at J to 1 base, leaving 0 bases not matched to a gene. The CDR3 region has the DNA TGTGCCAGTAGTAGGACAGGGAACACTGAAGCTTTCTTT. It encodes CASSRTGNTEAFF.

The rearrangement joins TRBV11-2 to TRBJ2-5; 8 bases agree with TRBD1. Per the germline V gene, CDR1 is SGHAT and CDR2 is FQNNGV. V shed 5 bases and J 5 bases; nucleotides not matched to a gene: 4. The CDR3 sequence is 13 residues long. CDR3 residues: CASSQGAVETQYF. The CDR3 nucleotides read TGTGCCAGCAGCCAGGGGGCCGTGGAGACCCAGTACTTC.